One sample yielded the 17 T cell receptor beta chains listed below, sequenced in a study of T-cell reconstitution after alpha-beta-depleted transplantation in children (dated by TCRdb to about 2016). Libraries came from PCR. The data were produced on an Illumina HiSeq 2500. Molecular barcoding was employed in the preparation of TCR libraries, with unique molecular identifiers being used to normalize TCRbeta repertoire quantification. TCRdb redid the processing of the public reads, applying fastp at Q25 and MiXCR, and retained in-frame beta chains. Under each unique CDR3 protein, matching rows form one entry showing the most common genes and DNA. The sample yields more than 200,000 distinct CDR3 sequences; 7% to 9% were counted once. The top ten hold less than 40% of the sample. In the paper's terms, the treatment or condition label means: allogeneic hematopoietic cell transplantation with graft depleted of TCRalphabeta T cells and CD19 B cells.

Sequencing used PBMCs, mostly from graft donor cells, obtained 360 days after TCRalphabeta/CD19-depleted stem cell transplant. The receptors stem from a male patient aged 2 to 9 who had a stem cell transplant for acute myeloid leukemia, so the T cells may come from the graft donor.

There are many counts of this clonotype. The V gene is TRBV4-1, the J gene TRBJ2-6, with D maybe TRBD1 (6 bases). CDR1 and CDR2 (germline): MGHRA, YSYEKL. V was clipped by 4 bases and J by 1 base, with 20 bases between them. The length of the CDR3 is 19 residues. As DNA, the CDR3 is TGCGCCAGCAGCCCACAATGGGGGACATTAAGTTCTGGGGCCAACGTCCTGACTTTC. Protein sequence: CASSPQWGTLSSGANVLTF.

The J gene is TRBJ1-5, the V gene TRBV15, with D possibly TRBD1 on 5 matching bases. The V end was cut by 1 base, the J end by 7 bases, with 11 bases between. The germline CDR1 and CDR2 sequences are LNHNV and YYDKDF (reference sequence). CDR3 length: 14 residues. CDR3 amino acids: CATSRVEGYQPQHF. The CDR3 nucleotides read TGTGCCACCAGCAGAGTTGAGGGGTACCAGCCCCAGCATTTT.

This clonotype appeared a few times. V usage is TRBV7-2 and J usage is TRBJ2-3; D is perhaps TRBD1 (5 bases). Germline lookup yields CDR1 SGHTA and CDR2 FQGNSA. This CDR3 spans 13 amino acids. The V end lost 6 bases, the J end lost 9 bases, and 16 bases lay between the germline ends. CDR3 sequence: CASRKGLDGTQYF. CDR3 DNA sequence: TGTGCCAGCAGAAAGGGGCTAGATGGCACGCAGTATTTT.

In this sample, this clonotype turned up many times. The chain is built from TRBV20-1 and TRBJ2-7; TRBD1 or TRBD2 may be the D gene (6 bases each). Trimming took 6 bases from V and 6 from J, leaving 12 bases between them. Looked up from germline, CDR1 is DFQATT and CDR2 is SNEGSKA (reference sequence). The length of the CDR3 is 11 residues. The CDR3 here is CSAAGGGEQYF. DNA for the CDR3: TGCAGTGCCGCCGGGGGCGGCGAGCAGTACTTC.

This clonotype was observed a few times. The chain uses TRBV7-9 and TRBJ2-7, with TRBD2 identical over 12 bases. This CDR3 has 16 amino acids. The germline V gene encodes CDR1 SEHNR and CDR2 FQNEAQ (reference sequence). The ends lost 1 base at V and 4 bases at J; junction bases unmatched: 5. The CDR3, as DNA: TGTGCCAGCAGCTTAGGGTCTAGCGGGAGGGCTTACGAGCAGTACTTC. Translating it yields CASSLGSSGRAYEQYF.

The chain recombines TRBV5-1 with TRBJ1-1; 12 bases are shared with TRBD1. Germline CDR1 and CDR2: SGHRS and YFSETQ. CDR3 length equals 15 residues. V shed 4 bases, J shed 5 bases, and the junction held 6 bases outside the gene matches. The CDR3 DNA reads as TGCGCCAGCAGCCTCCGGGACAGGGGGCAGACTGAAGCTTTCTTT. It codes for CASSLRDRGQTEAFF.

The J gene is TRBJ2-7, the V gene TRBV7-2; the match to TRBD2 covers 7 bases. With V trimmed by 5 bases and J by 6 bases, 7 bases remained unmatched. Germline V gene data show CDR1 as SGHTA and CDR2 as FQGNSA. There are 13 residues in the CDR3. CDR3 in DNA: TGTGCCAGCAGCCTGGGAGGCGGGGGCGAGCAGTACGTC. Translated, it gives CASSLGGGGEQYV.

There are many counts of this clonotype. The V call is TRBV12-3 or TRBV12-4, the J call TRBJ1-2, with TRBD1 matching 8 bases. V was clipped by 8 bases and J by 5 bases; unmatched bases: 4. The CDR3 covers 12 residues. CDR3 DNA sequence: TGTGCCAGCGCGACAGGGGTTTATGGCTACACCTTC. Translating gives CASATGVYGYTF.

This clonotype was seen repeatedly, ten times or more. The chain employs TRBV5-1 and TRBJ2-2; D gene uncertain. This CDR3 is built from 14 residues. Germline V gene lookup returns CDR1 SGHRS and CDR2 YFSETQ. V dropped 4 bases and J dropped 6 bases, with 13 bases sitting between them. Written as DNA, the CDR3 is TGCGCCAGCAGCGCCCGCCTTGGTGCCGGGGAGCTGTTTTTT. Encoded protein: CASSARLGAGELFF.

This clonotype was counted a few times. J is TRBJ2-2 and V is TRBV20-1, with D maybe TRBD2 (6 bases). Germline V CDR1 and CDR2: DFQATT, SNEGSKA (reference sequence). Trimming left V 0 bases short and J 4 bases short, with 15 bases between. There are 16 residues in the CDR3. The CDR3 loop is CSARDGNRGLTGELFF. The CDR3 DNA reads TGCAGTGCTAGAGATGGCAACCGGGGACTCACCGGGGAGCTGTTTTTT.

The V gene is TRBV20-1, the J gene TRBJ2-1; 7 bases agree with TRBD1. Losses at the gene ends were 4 bases for V and 2 bases for J; bases not matched to a gene: 2. CDR3 size: 13 residues. Germline CDR1 is DFQATT and CDR2 is SNEGSKA (reference sequence). CDR3 region: CSANRGAYNEQFF. CDR3 DNA: TGCAGTGCTAACAGGGGTGCCTACAATGAGCAGTTCTTC.

This clonotype was counted a few times. V is TRBV28 and J is TRBJ2-2, with a tentative D call TRBD2 (7 bases). The germline gives CDR1 MDHEN, CDR2 SYDVKM. The CDR3 totals 18 residues. Trimming stripped 4 bases from V and 2 bases from J, with 20 bases between. This CDR3 is CASSSVSPGGANTGELFF. CDR3 coding DNA: TGTGCCAGCAGTTCGGTCTCCCCGGGGGGCGCCAACACCGGGGAGCTGTTTTTT.

This clonotype was seen many times. V and J are TRBV24-1 and TRBJ2-1; D might be TRBD1 (6 bases). The germline CDR1 and CDR2 sequences are KGHDR and SFDVKD. There are 13 residues in the CDR3. V gave up 5 bases and J gave up 8 bases, with 12 bases separating them. CDR3 nucleotide sequence: TGTGCCACCAGTGGCTTAGAGGGGGATGAGCAGTTCTTC. This codes for CATSGLEGDEQFF.

This clonotype occurred many times. The V gene is TRBV24-1, the J gene TRBJ2-1, with D tentatively TRBD1 (5 bases). The CDR3 runs to 15 residues. Germline V gives CDR1 KGHDR, CDR2 SFDVKD. V lost 3 bases and J lost 4, with 12 bases in between. Written as DNA, the CDR3 is TGTGCCACCAGTGATGCCAGGGCCGCTTACAATGAGCAGTTCTTC. Residues: CATSDARAAYNEQFF.

This clonotype was counted between two and nine times. The chain combines TRBV20-1 with TRBJ2-2, with D tentatively TRBD1 (5 bases). CDR3 length: 16 amino acids. Trimming left V 3 bases short and J 0 bases short, with 14 bases between. Germline CDR1 reads DFQATT; CDR2 reads SNEGSKA (reference sequence). The CDR3 DNA reads as TGCAGTGCTAGGTGGGGCATATGGCCGAACACCGGGGAGCTGTTTTTT. This sequence encodes CSARWGIWPNTGELFF.

V gene TRBV21-1 combines with J gene TRBJ2-1. TRBV21-1 constitutes a pseudogene. The CDR3 contains 13 residues. The DNA for the CDR3 is TGTGCCAGCAGCAAAGTACGGCACAATGAGCAGTTCTTC. Its protein product is CASSKVRHNEQFF.

The table lists this clonotype with a few counts. The chain links TRBV20-1 to TRBJ1-2; D gene uncertain. The CDR3 covers 11 residues. The germline gives CDR1 DFQATT, CDR2 SNEGSKA (reference sequence). The ends were cut back, 2 bases at V and 6 bases at J, with 7 bases in the middle. The CDR3 region has the DNA TGCAGTGCTAGACAGAGACATGGCTACACCTTC. This gives the protein CSARQRHGYTF.